The 26 T cell receptor beta chains given below trace back to one sample, sequenced in a study of post-analysis software for immune sequencing data. Their target antigens are unknown. Study observations and caveats: In patients, TRBV5-6, TRBV5-1 and TRBV20-1 belonged to roughly five TRBV segments found more frequently than in controls.

Incorporated into the TCR beta cDNA libraries were unique molecular identifiers, which served to reduce PCR and sequencing biases. TCRdb re-called the PCR reads with MiXCR, one entry per CDR3 protein. The sample includes some 890,000 distinct CDR3 sequences, 53% seen only once; the top ten take approximately 4.4%. Input material: blood. All receptors come from a girl aged 10 to 17 with multiple sclerosis.

This clonotype came up a few times. The chain joins TRBV12-3 or TRBV12-4 to TRBJ2-5; TRBD1 is a possible D gene (6 bases). The CDR3 length is 12 residues. The V gene lost 5 bases and the J gene lost 11 bases, with 15 bases spanning the gap. The CDR3 loop reads CASSGNRAWQYF. The DNA of the CDR3 is TGTGCCAGCAGTGGGAACAGGGCATGGCAGTACTTC.

In this sample, this clonotype turned up once. V is TRBV20-1 and J is TRBJ2-7, with D unresolved. V lost 3 bases, J lost 2 bases, and 8 bases lay in between. The CDR3 consists of 12 residues. Germline V gene sequence: CDR1 DFQATT, CDR2 SNEGSKA (reference sequence). CDR3 region: CSARGRTYEQYF. In DNA form, the CDR3 reads TGCAGTGCTAGGGGCAGGACCTACGAGCAGTACTTC.

This chain uses TRBV5-5 with TRBJ1-2; D gene uncertain. CDR3 length: 17 residues. Germline CDR1 SGHKS, CDR2 YYEKEE (reference sequence). With 4 bases removed from V and 2 bases from J, the gap between germline ends came to 21 bases. This CDR3 reads CASSPGVILSFNYGYTF. The CDR3 nucleotides read TGTGCCAGCAGCCCGGGCGTTATTCTGAGTTTCAACTATGGCTACACCTTC.

This clonotype was observed a handful of times. The gene calls are TRBV20-1 and TRBJ2-1; 10 bases are a match to TRBD2. Per germline, CDR1 DFQATT and CDR2 SNEGSKA (reference sequence). J was trimmed by 5 bases and V by 6 bases; bases with no gene match: 13. CDR3 size: 16 residues. This chain's CDR3 is CSARGGGTSEDNEQFF. The CDR3 region has the DNA TGCAGTGCCAGGGGCGGGGGGACTAGCGAGGACAATGAGCAGTTCTTC.

This clonotype was picked up a small number of times. The genes are TRBV20-1 and TRBJ2-3; D uncertain. V lost 5 bases and J lost 0, with 6 bases in between. Germline CDR1 reads DFQATT; CDR2 reads SNEGSKA (reference sequence). This CDR3 region has 12 residues. Here the CDR3 reads CSAGPSTDTQYF. CDR3 in DNA: TGCAGTGCTGGCCCTAGCACAGATACGCAGTATTTT.

This clonotype was recorded a few times. The DNA for the CDR3 is TGCAGTGCTAGGAGTTGGGACAACTACTACGAGCAGTACTTC. It codes for CSARSWDNYYEQYF. This chain links TRBV20-1 with TRBJ2-7; D is perhaps TRBD1 (6 bases). This CDR3 is built from 14 residues. CDR1 is DFQATT and CDR2 is SNEGSKA in the germline V gene (reference sequence). The V gene lost 3 bases and the J gene lost 3 bases, with 15 bases spanning the gap.

To note about this clonotype: A read error may account for a junction end that differs from germline. The gene calls are TRBV5-1 and TRBJ1-4, with unresolved D. The CDR3 has 14 amino acids. Germline CDR1 and CDR2: SGHRS and YFSETQ. CDR3 bases: TGCGCCAGCAGCTTGTTCTCAACTAATGAAAAACGGTTTTTT. This codes for CASSLFSTNEKRFF. The full variable domain, in which reference TRBV5-1 and TRBJ1-4 provide the parts outside the CDR3, is KAGVTQTPRYLIKTRGQQVTLSCSPISGHRSVSWYQQTPGQGLQFLFEYFSETQRNKGNFPGRFSGRQFSNSRSEMNVSTLELGDSALYLCASSLFSTNEKRFFGSGTQLSVL.

V usage is TRBV15 and J usage is TRBJ2-4; TRBD1 matches 9 bases. The J call may be faulty, since TRBJ2-7 better matches the DNA end. The CDR3 contains 19 residues. The V gene's germline CDR1 is LNHNV and CDR2 YYDKDF (reference sequence). CDR3 bases: TGTGCCACCAGCAGAGGAAACAGACTCCGGGACAGGGTTTTATACGAGCAGTACTTC. This translates into CATSRGNRLRDRVLYEQYF.

The chain combines TRBV15 with TRBJ1-2; D gene ambiguous. From germline, CDR1 is LNHNV and CDR2 YYDKDF (reference sequence). Trimming cost V 0 bases and J 3 bases, with 5 bases left between them. The CDR3 runs 13 residues. The CDR3 is CATSRDQDYGYTF. The CDR3 DNA reads as TGTGCCACCAGCAGAGATCAAGACTATGGCTACACCTTC. Complete variable domain (other parts from reference TRBV15 and TRBJ1-2): DAMVIQNPRYQVTQFGKPVTLSCSQTLNHNVMYWYQQKSSQAPKLLFHYYDKDFNNEADTPDNFQSRRPNTSFCFLDIRSPGLGDTAMYLCATSRDQDYGYTFGSGTRLTVV.

The rearrangement links TRBV6-5 to TRBJ1-2; no definite D call. CDR1 is MNHEY and CDR2 is SVGAGI in the germline V gene. V was trimmed by 2 bases and J by 3 bases, leaving 7 bases between them. The CDR3 covers 13 residues. Here the CDR3 reads CASSYNNDYGYTF. The CDR3 DNA sequence: TGTGCCAGCAGTTACAATAACGACTATGGCTACACCTTC.

The gene calls are TRBV11-3 and TRBJ2-5; D gene ambiguous. V dropped 5 bases and J dropped 5 bases, with 12 bases sitting between them. CDR1 is SGHNT, CDR2 YENEEA, per germline. CDR3 size: 13 residues. In DNA, the CDR3 is TGTGCCAGCAGCCGAACCTTTTCGGAGACCCAGTACTTC. Protein product: CASSRTFSETQYF.

This chain connects TRBV4-2 to TRBJ2-5; D is undetermined. The V gene's germline CDR1 is LGHNA and CDR2 YNFKEQ. V lost 0 bases to trimming and J lost 1 base, with 9 bases between them. The CDR3 has 15 amino acids. The CDR3 spells CASSQDLRSQETQYF. The DNA of the CDR3 is TGTGCCAGCAGCCAAGACTTGCGGAGCCAAGAGACCCAGTACTTC.

This clonotype was counted between two and nine times. The CDR3: CATSDQTDTQYF. Written as DNA, the CDR3 is TGTGCCACCAGTGACCAGACAGATACGCAGTATTTT. J is TRBJ2-3 and V is TRBV24-1; D is unresolved. From germline, CDR1 is KGHDR and CDR2 SFDVKD. V was clipped by 4 bases and J by 3 bases, with 4 bases between them. The CDR3 covers 12 residues.

This clonotype was observed a handful of times. The rearrangement uses TRBV2 and TRBJ2-1; 9 positions agree with TRBD2. Germline V CDR1 and CDR2: SNHLY, FYNNEI. J lost 8 bases, V lost 5 bases, and 7 bases had no gene match. The CDR3 has 14 residues. The CDR3 sequence: CASSSPGLAYEQFF. The CDR3 coding sequence is TGTGCCAGCAGTTCACCGGGACTAGCATATGAGCAGTTCTTC.

Only a few counts were recorded for this clonotype. This sequence joins TRBV10-3 and TRBJ2-5; 11 nucleotides agree with TRBD1. This CDR3 region has 13 residues. The trim removed 7 bases at V and 11 bases at J, leaving 9 bases unmatched. CDR1 and CDR2 (germline): ENHRY, SYGVKD. Here the CDR3 reads CAIKRTGGLKQYF. DNA of the CDR3: TGTGCCATCAAAAGGACAGGGGGCTTGAAGCAGTACTTC.

The chain recombines TRBV5-1 with TRBJ2-3; D is unclear. Germline values: CDR1 SGHRS, CDR2 YFSETQ. The length of the CDR3 is 14 residues. The germline V and J ends were trimmed by 4 bases and 2 bases, with 11 bases remaining between them. The CDR3 bases are TGCGCCAGCAGCGCCGACGGGTTCACAGATACGCAGTATTTT. It translates to CASSADGFTDTQYF. Full variable domain (outside the CDR3, taken from reference TRBV5-1 and TRBJ2-3): KAGVTQTPRYLIKTRGQQVTLSCSPISGHRSVSWYQQTPGQGLQFLFEYFSETQRNKGNFPGRFSGRQFSNSRSEMNVSTLELGDSALYLCASSADGFTDTQYFGPGTRLTVL.

The chain carries TRBV27 and TRBJ1-2, with D perhaps TRBD1 (6 bases). The CDR3 consists of 17 residues. Looked up from germline, CDR1 is MNHEY and CDR2 is SMNVEV (reference sequence). Trimming left V 5 bases short and J 5 bases short, with 24 bases between. This CDR3 is CASSPYPPGHPGYGYTF. The DNA for the CDR3 is TGTGCCAGCAGTCCCTACCCCCCGGGACACCCGGGGTATGGCTACACCTTC.

In nucleotides, the CDR3 is TGTGCCAGCAGGCAACAGGGGGCAGGCACTGAAGCTTTCTTT. It specifies CASRQQGAGTEAFF. This rearrangement joins TRBV27 to TRBJ1-1, with 9 nucleotides matching TRBD1. Germline lookup yields CDR1 MNHEY and CDR2 SMNVEV (reference sequence). This CDR3 contains 14 residues. V was pared by 6 bases and J by 4 bases, with 6 bases of the junction left unmatched.

There are a few counts of this clonotype. The gene calls are TRBV7-9 and TRBJ2-5; TRBD1 aligns across 9 bases. Germline values: CDR1 SEHNR, CDR2 FQNEAQ (reference sequence). The CDR3 length is 17 residues. V lost 2 bases to trimming and J lost 1 base; unmatched junction nucleotides: 8. CDR3 in amino acids: CASSLPRDRALQETQYF. The CDR3 DNA reads TGTGCCAGCAGCTTACCGCGGGACAGGGCACTCCAAGAGACCCAGTACTTC.

Only a few counts were recorded for this clonotype. The junction shows a germline mismatch at one end, possibly a read error. V gene TRBV7-7 combines with J gene TRBJ2-3; D is possibly TRBD1 (5 bases). There are 16 residues in the CDR3. CDR1 is SSHAT and CDR2 is FNYEAQ in the germline V gene (reference sequence). CDR3 nucleotide sequence: TGTGCTAGCAGCTTAGGGGCTCCATTCACTGCAGATACGCAGTATTTT. Translated: CASSLGAPFTADTQYF.

The genes are TRBV2 and TRBJ1-1; 9 bases agree with TRBD1. The CDR3 consists of 15 residues. The trim removed 7 bases at V and 6 bases at J, leaving 12 bases unmatched. Germline loops: CDR1 SNHLY, CDR2 FYNNEI. The chain's CDR3 is CASNWAGTGRSEAFF. CDR3 sequence (DNA): TGTGCCAGCAACTGGGCGGGGACAGGGAGATCTGAAGCTTTCTTT. Complete variable domain (other parts from reference TRBV2 and TRBJ1-1): EPEVTQTPSHQVTQMGQEVILRCVPISNHLYFYWYRQILGQKVEFLVSFYNNEISEKSEIFDDQFSVERPDGSNFTLKIRSTKLEDSAMYFCASNWAGTGRSEAFFGQGTRLTVV.

The rearrangement uses TRBV25-1 and TRBJ1-1; D might be TRBD1 (6 bases). This CDR3 spans 13 amino acids. V lost 8 bases and J 1 base, leaving 11 bases between the germline ends. The germline V gene has CDR1 MGHDK and CDR2 SYGVNS. The DNA for the CDR3 is TGTGCCAGCTCCGGGACACCGAACACTGAAGCTTTCTTT. This sequence encodes CASSGTPNTEAFF.

This clonotype came up once. The DNA for the CDR3 is TGCAGTGCTAGAGATTATTCAGCGGGGGCCTACGAGCAGTACTTC. This translates into CSARDYSAGAYEQYF. The rearrangement uses TRBV20-1 and TRBJ2-7; TRBD2 matches at 8 bases. V was clipped by 0 bases and J by 2 bases; unmatched bases: 6. From germline, CDR1 is DFQATT and CDR2 SNEGSKA (reference sequence). The CDR3 covers 15 residues.

This clonotype was seen more than once but under ten times. The rearrangement joins TRBV7-9 to TRBJ1-2; D is perhaps TRBD1 (6 bases). The germline CDR1 and CDR2 sequences are SEHNR and FQNEAQ (reference sequence). The CDR3 has 14 amino acids. Trimming took off 4 bases at V and 8 bases at J, with 17 bases between the two ends. The DNA for the CDR3 is TGTGCCAGCAGCTGGATGTTGGGGGCGCTGGGCTACACCTTC. Translated: CASSWMLGALGYTF.

This clonotype was seen a handful of times. The CDR3 DNA is TGTGCCAGCAGTTTCAGACTAGCGGGAGGGCCGATTTCCCTCCACAATGAGCAGTTCTTC. Translation: CASSFRLAGGPISLHNEQFF. V gene TRBV6-2 or TRBV6-3 combines with J gene TRBJ2-1; TRBD2 matches 14 bases. V lost 4 bases and J lost 5; bases outside the gene matches: 16. This CDR3 has 20 amino acids. Germline lookup yields CDR1 MNHEY and CDR2 SVGEGT.

In DNA, the CDR3 is TGTGCCAGCAGTGACGGGACTAGCGGGGACAATGAGCAGTTCTTC. Residues: CASSDGTSGDNEQFF. This chain uses TRBV6-4 with TRBJ2-1, with 13 nucleotides matching TRBD2. This CDR3 is 15 amino acids long. Germline V lookup: CDR1 MRHNA, CDR2 SNTAGT. J was trimmed by 5 bases and V by 2 bases; bases with no gene match: 0.